This T cell receptor beta chain derives from a study of blood T cell repertoires in COVID-19. Participants were placed into cohorts based on the clinical history they reported. The assay was immunoSEQ multiplex PCR, and TCRdb's table has in-frame clones only and misses some. The sample yields more than 200,000 clones, around 88% seen once. The CDR3 is 14 residues long. V lost 2 bases, J lost 7 bases, and 14 bases lay in between. Germline-derived CDR1 and CDR2 are MDHEN and SYDVKM. The chain combines TRBV28 with TRBJ1-2; D is perhaps TRBD1 (6 bases). The source material was PBMCs or T cells enriched from blood (not recorded which). The receptor comes from a woman aged 30 to 39 who had recovered from COVID-19. The CDR3 loop is CASSLTGGVGGYTF. CDR3 sequence (DNA): TGTGCCAGCAGTTTAACGGGGGGCGTGGGTGGCTACACCTTC.